These T cell receptor beta chains were read from a single sample in a study of control samples from healthy donors and cancer patients. Assay: immunoSEQ multiplex PCR; the TCRdb copy retains only in-frame clones and omits some. Of nearly 55,000 clones in the sample, around 97% were seen once. The sequencing input was blood. The receptors were sampled from a woman aged 30 to 39 in good health. Each CDR3 is given with its conserved first and last residue. Fields, in order: clone size, J gene, D gene, V gene, CDR3 DNA, CDR3 protein. D genes are given only for firm matches. Not every row has a clone size; where given, it reads once, few, many or a size class.

>NA|TRBJ1-5|NA|TRBV11-2
TGTGCCAGCAGCTTAGTGCTGGCGGACATTGGCAATCAGCCCCAGCATTTT
CASSLVLADIGNQPQHF
>NA|TRBJ1-1|TRBD1|TRBV15
TGTGCCACCAGCAGACAACAGGGGCCCACTGAAGCTTTCTTT
CATSRQQGPTEAFF
>NA|TRBJ1-5|NA|TRBV27
TGTGCCAGCAGTTTCCTGGGCGGTCAGCCCCAGCATTTT
CASSFLGGQPQHF
>NA|TRBJ2-2|TRBD1|TRBV7-8
TGTGCCAGCAGCTTAGGCGGACAGGGGGCTCGTACCGGGGAGCTGTTTTTT
CASSLGGQGARTGELFF
>NA|TRBJ2-3|TRBD2|TRBV14
TGTGCCAGCAGCCAAGAGAGTCTTACTAGCGGGAGACGCACAGATACGCAGTATTTT
CASSQESLTSGRRTDTQYF
>NA|TRBJ2-2|NA|TRBV19
TGTGCCAGTAGGGACAAGCCCACCGGGGAGCTGTTTTTT
CASRDKPTGELFF
>NA|TRBJ1-1|NA|TRBV4-1
TGCGCCAGCAGCCATGGACTTAACACTGAAGCTTTCTTT
CASSHGLNTEAFF
>NA|TRBJ2-1|TRBD1|TRBV27
TGTGCCAGCCATGGACAGGGGACCTACAATGAGCAGTTCTTC
CASHGQGTYNEQFF
>once|TRBJ2-6|NA|TRBV27
TGTGCCAGCAGTTCATACCCTGGGGCCAACGTCCTGACTTTC
CASSSYPGANVLTF
>NA|TRBJ1-5|NA|TRBV7-2
TGTGCCAGCAGCTTAGTGGCCAATCAGCCCCAGCATTTT
CASSLVANQPQHF
>NA|TRBJ2-1|TRBD2|TRBV7-3
TGTGCCAGCAGCTTAAGCGGGAGCTCCTACAATGAGCAGTTCTTC
CASSLSGSSYNEQFF
>NA|TRBJ1-1|NA|TRBV2
TGTGCCAGCACTCAGGGTAACACTGAAGCTTTCTTT
CASTQGNTEAFF
>NA|TRBJ2-1|NA|TRBV4-1
TGCGCCAGCAGCCCGCCTTACAATGAGCAGTTCTTC
CASSPPYNEQFF
>NA|TRBJ2-5|NA|TRBV20-1
TGCAGTGCTAGGGCGGGAGAGACCCAGTACTTC
CSARAGETQYF
>once|TRBJ1-6|NA|TRBV11-2
TGTGCCAGCAGCACGGTCCGTATAAGGACAGAAGCGGATAATTCACCCCTCCACTTT
CASSTVRIRTEADNSPLHF
>NA|TRBJ2-1|NA|TRBV28
TGTGCCAGCAGCCCGGGCCTAACCTACAATGAGCAGTTCTTC
CASSPGLTYNEQFF
>NA|TRBJ2-5|NA|TRBV28
TGTGCCAGCAGTCCCATTGGACAAGTTCAAGAGACCCAGTACTTC
CASSPIGQVQETQYF
>NA|TRBJ1-2|NA|TRBV25-1
TGTGCCAGCAGTGGGGGGAACTATGGCTACACCTTC
CASSGGNYGYTF
>NA|TRBJ1-1|NA|TRBV11-2
TGTGCCAGCAGCAAACCAGGGGTGAACACTGAAGCTTTCTTT
CASSKPGVNTEAFF
>once|TRBJ2-1|NA|TRBV13
TGTGCCAGCAGCTTGGGCAGAGTGAATGAGCAGTTCTTC
CASSLGRVNEQFF
>NA|TRBJ2-7|TRBD1|TRBV3-1/TRBV3-2
TGTGCCAGCAGCCCAGACAGGGGTTACGAGCAGTACTTC
CASSPDRGYEQYF
>NA|TRBJ2-7|NA|TRBV7-9
TGTGCCAGCAGTACTAAATTCTCCGGGCAGGACTACGAGCAGTACTTC
CASSTKFSGQDYEQYF
>NA|TRBJ2-7|TRBD1|TRBV2
TGTGCCAGCAGCTCGGGACAGGGGGTATCCTACGAGCAGTACTTC
CASSSGQGVSYEQYF
>NA|TRBJ2-1|NA|TRBV30
TGTGCCTGGACGCGAGCGGCATCCTACAATGAGCAGTTCTTC
CAWTRAASYNEQFF
>NA|TRBJ1-2|NA|TRBV28
TGTGCCAGCAGGTCGACAGCCCTCTATGGCTACACCTTC
CASRSTALYGYTF
>NA|TRBJ1-3|NA|TRBV3-1/TRBV3-2
TGTGCCAGCAGCGGGACAATCTCTGGAAACACCATATATTTT
CASSGTISGNTIYF
>NA|TRBJ1-6|NA|TRBV6-5
TGTGCCTCCTCGGCAGGTGCCCAGGGGTTGTCACCCCTCCACTTT
CASSAGAQGLSPLHF
>NA|TRBJ2-1|NA|TRBV4-1
TGCGCCAGCAGCCGACGTCACCGGGATTTATACAATGAGCAGTTCTTC
CASSRRHRDLYNEQFF
>NA|TRBJ1-5|NA|TRBV23-1
TGCGCCAGCAGTCAATCAGGGAGTAGCAATCAGCCCCAGCATTTT
CASSQSGSSNQPQHF
>NA|TRBJ2-5|NA|TRBV5-1
TGCGCCAGCAGCTTGGAGTCTACCTCCGGGACCCAGTACTTC
CASSLESTSGTQYF
>NA|TRBJ2-2|NA|TRBV28
TGTGCCAGCAGTATAAGACTGAACACCGGGGAGCTGTTTTTT
CASSIRLNTGELFF
>NA|TRBJ2-1|TRBD2|TRBV30
TGTGCCTGGAGTGTAAGTGGGAGGGCCAAGGATGAGCAGTTCTTC
CAWSVSGRAKDEQFF
>NA|TRBJ1-1|NA|TRBV28
TGTGCCAGCAGCCCACATGTCAAGAACACTGAAGCTTTCTTT
CASSPHVKNTEAFF
>NA|TRBJ2-3|NA|TRBV7-9
TGTGCCAGCCAGGGTTGGACGGCGGGCACCGGAGATACGCAGTATTTT
CASQGWTAGTGDTQYF
>NA|TRBJ2-3|NA|TRBV11-2
TGTGCCAGCAGCCCTATAGCCGGCACAGATACGCAGTATTTT
CASSPIAGTDTQYF
>NA|TRBJ1-5|NA|TRBV6-1
TGTGCCAGCAGTGATCACGGGGGTTATCAGCCCCAGCATTTT
CASSDHGGYQPQHF